Sequencing of this TCR beta chain was carried out in a study of CD8 T cells in Susac syndrome. Study results and limitations: As acknowledged by the study, its TCR sequencing and HLA analysis included a relatively small number of individuals.

Peripheral blood CD8+ and CD4+ T cells were profiled by TCR beta sequencing. TEMRA cells were enriched by FACS, while CD8+ and CD4+ T cells were obtained through a negative isolation that was performed magnetically. Random hexamers were used to reverse transcribe an amount of roughly 0.45 to 1 ug RNA. TCRdb re-analysed the immunoSEQ multiplex PCR reads in MiXCR, keeping a single row per CDR3 protein. The data show roughly 200,000 distinct CDR3 sequences, about 95% seen once. Trimming cost V 3 bases and J 0 bases, with 13 bases left between them. CDR1 and CDR2 from the germline V gene are DFQATT and SNEGSKA (reference sequence). This CDR3 is built from 15 residues. A remark on this clonotype: Its antigen is undetermined.

This sequence originates from a human donor with multiple sclerosis. The rearrangement uses TRBV20-1 and TRBJ2-3; D is uncertain. The sample comprised CD8+ T cells from PBMCs. Here the CDR3 reads CSASPTVLSTDTQYF. DNA of the CDR3: TGCAGTGCTAGTCCTACAGTCCTCAGCACAGATACGCAGTATTTT.